The clone carrying this T cell receptor beta chain was seen only once. Antigen unknown. The data originate from a study of CD8 T cells in ankylosing spondylitis. Study results and caveats: Ankylosing spondylitis blood appeared to be characterized by a TCR beta motif of several highly homologous variants.

The V gene's germline CDR1 is MRHNA and CDR2 SNTAGT. V shed 5 bases and J 5 bases; nucleotides not matched to a gene: 13. The CDR3 length is 16 residues. From the 5' RACE reads, TCRdb called clonotypes with MiXCR, one entry per CDR3 protein. The sample yields 130,000 or so distinct CDR3 sequences, 15% to 20% seen once. The sequencing sample was made of blood, either unsorted or a sorted T cell fraction (not recorded which). V and J are TRBV6-4 and TRBJ1-1, with 8 bases that match TRBD1. This clonotype was obtained from a male donor with ankylosing spondylitis. This CDR3 is CASSPLSGRGLTEAFF. The CDR3 nucleotides are TGTGCCAGCAGTCCCCTTAGTGGCAGGGGGCTTACTGAAGCTTTCTTT.